The rows below give T cell receptor beta chains drawn from one sample of a study of shared clonotypes between healthy human individuals. Profiling relied on immunoSEQ multiplex PCR, and the TCRdb table lists in-frame clones only, not all of them. This table has about 2.2 million clones, roughly 93% appearing once. Sequencing was done on a sample of naive CD8+ T cells from PBMCs. The receptors come from a man aged 18 to 29 in good health. Some clones in this sample may be carry-over from other donors' samples. Each CDR3 is given with its conserved first and last residue. A D gene is named only where the DNA matches it firmly. Clone size is not always given. Where it is, it says once, few, many or a class for expanded clones.

v_call	d_call	j_call	clone_size	cdr3_aa	cdr3_nt
TRBV7-9	.	TRBJ1-1	few	CASSLFGQLNEAFF	TGTGCCAGCAGCTTATTCGGACAGCTCAATGAAGCTTTCTTT
TRBV7-3	TRBD2	TRBJ2-1	.	CASSPLVAGGKNEQFF	TGTGCCAGCAGTCCCCTCGTAGCGGGAGGGAAAAATGAGCAGTTCTTC
TRBV5-1	.	TRBJ2-2	.	CASSSTPTRELFF	TGCGCCAGCAGTAGCACCCCAACCCGGGAGCTGTTTTTT
TRBV28	.	TRBJ1-2	.	CASSLFRANYGYTF	TGTGCCAGCAGTTTATTTCGAGCTAACTATGGCTACACCTTC
TRBV7-9	TRBD1	TRBJ1-4	.	CASSLRDRWEKLFF	TGTGCCAGCAGCCTGCGGGACAGGTGGGAAAAACTGTTTTTT
TRBV29-1	.	TRBJ2-1	.	CGASAREYYNEQFF	TGCGGAGCTAGCGCTCGGGAATACTACAATGAGCAGTTCTTC
TRBV5-6	.	TRBJ2-1	.	CASLARGQVSPNEQFF	TGTGCCAGCTTAGCACGGGGGCAGGTGTCCCCCAATGAGCAGTTCTTC
TRBV5-1	TRBD2	TRBJ2-2	.	CASSSHLAGDNTGELFF	TGCGCCAGCAGCTCACATTTAGCGGGAGATAACACCGGGGAGCTGTTTTTT
TRBV6-6	.	TRBJ2-7	.	CASTPSEGTYEQYF	TGTGCCAGCACCCCCTCGGAAGGGACCTACGAGCAGTACTTC
TRBV28	.	TRBJ2-7	.	CASSPRRPYSYEQYF	TGTGCCAGCAGTCCACGCCGGCCTTACTCCTACGAGCAGTACTTC
TRBV7-2	TRBD2	TRBJ2-1	.	CASSLVLAGDLQFF	TGTGCCAGCAGCTTAGTTTTAGCGGGGGACCTGCAGTTCTTC
TRBV10-3	.	TRBJ1-1	once	CAISESSSGTPEAFF	TGTGCCATCAGTGAGTCGAGTTCAGGGACCCCTGAAGCTTTCTTT
TRBV14	.	TRBJ2-3	.	CASSQAWVADTQYF	TGTGCCAGCAGCCAAGCCTGGGTCGCAGATACGCAGTATTTT
TRBV4-2	.	TRBJ2-7	.	CASSQERHHEQYF	TGTGCCAGCAGCCAAGAGAGACACCACGAGCAGTACTTC
TRBV5-6	.	TRBJ2-7	once	CASSLGGKYEQYF	TGTGCCAGCAGCTTGGGCGGGAAGTACGAGCAGTACTTC
TRBV6-5	TRBD2	TRBJ2-3	.	CASSYRIAGEEYF	TGTGCCAGCAGTTACCGGATAGCGGGCGAGGAGTATTTT
TRBV5-1	.	TRBJ2-1	.	CASSLLQWSVGRNSYNEQFF	TGCGCCAGCAGCTTGCTACAATGGTCGGTCGGGAGAAATTCCTACAATGAGCAGTTCTTC
TRBV19	.	TRBJ2-1	.	CASSIGPRGEQFF	TGTGCCAGTAGTATTGGTCCTCGCGGCGAGCAGTTCTTC